The 18 T cell receptor beta chains below were found in one sample sequenced in a study of technical replicates of blood from a handful of donors. Libraries were prepared by immunoSEQ multiplex PCR; TCRdb keeps only in-frame clonotypes and omits some of them. The sample carries tens of thousands of clones, less than 98% recorded once. The sequenced sample consisted of T cells isolated from PBMCs. The receptor set was obtained from a human donor in good health.

V usage is TRBV10-3 and J usage is TRBJ1-2; D ambiguous. Germline assignment: CDR1 ENHRY and CDR2 SYGVKD. The CDR3 is 13 residues long. The germline V and J ends were trimmed by 3 bases and 8 bases, with 13 bases remaining between them. CDR3 sequence: CAISDSTREGYTF. In DNA form, the CDR3 reads TGTGCCATCAGTGATTCAACCCGGGAGGGCTACACCTTC.

This chain connects TRBV25-1 to TRBJ2-1, with 8 bases aligning to TRBD2. V was clipped by 6 bases and J by 4 bases; unmatched bases: 14. This CDR3 region has 17 residues. Germline lookup yields CDR1 MGHDK and CDR2 SYGVNS. CDR3 sequence reads: CASSRSFTSGRYNEQFF. The CDR3 nucleotides are TGTGCCAGCAGCCGGAGTTTCACTAGCGGCCGATACAATGAGCAGTTCTTC.

V gene TRBV2 combines with J gene TRBJ2-2; D possibly corresponds to TRBD2 (5 bases). Germline CDR1 reads SNHLY; CDR2 reads FYNNEI. V was shortened by 6 bases and J by 0 bases, with 5 bases between the two germline ends. CDR3 length: 13 residues. CDR3 in amino acids: CASRDSNTGELFF. The CDR3 bases are TGTGCCAGCAGGGACTCGAACACCGGGGAGCTGTTTTTT.

This chain joins TRBV9 and TRBJ2-4; 7 bases line up with TRBD2. The CDR3 spans 13 residues. Germline trimming cut 3 bases from V and 7 bases from J; bases unmatched to any gene: 4. CDR1 is SGDLS, CDR2 YYNGEE, per germline. This CDR3 reads CASSGEGYNIQYF. The CDR3 DNA reads TGTGCCAGCAGCGGGGAGGGATATAACATTCAGTACTTC.

The chain employs TRBV19 and TRBJ2-7; 12 nucleotides match TRBD2. Trimming cost V 10 bases and J 5 bases; bases outside gene matches: 6. This CDR3 contains 13 residues. Germline V gene lookup returns CDR1 LNHDA and CDR2 SQIVND (reference sequence). CDR3 coding DNA: TGTGCCACTAAGACTAGCGGGAGCCACGAGCAGTACTTC. Translated: CATKTSGSHEQYF.

V gene TRBV7-2 combines with J gene TRBJ2-3; D ambiguous. The V gene's germline CDR1 is SGHTA and CDR2 FQGNSA. Trimming shortened V by 1 base and J by 2 bases, and 10 bases separated the two germline ends. CDR3 length equals 15 residues. CDR3 in DNA: TGTGCCAGCAGCTTAGGCGGAGAGCCCACAGATACGCAGTATTTT. It translates to CASSLGGEPTDTQYF.

The J gene is TRBJ2-1, the V gene TRBV29-1; 7 nucleotides agree with TRBD1. The CDR3 loop spans 13 amino acids. Germline V gene data show CDR1 as SQVTM and CDR2 as ANQGSEA. Trimming took 5 bases from V and 8 from J; bases not matched to a gene: 9. DNA of the CDR3: TGCAGCGTTTCCAGGACAGGAGAATATGAGCAGTTCTTC. This gives the protein CSVSRTGEYEQFF.

The V call is TRBV19, the J call TRBJ1-2; 10 bases fit TRBD1. Germline assignment: CDR1 LNHDA and CDR2 SQIVND (reference sequence). There are 15 residues in the CDR3. After removal of 5 bases from V and 6 bases from J, the junction contained 9 bases not matched to a gene. Here the CDR3 DNA reads TGTGCCAGTAGTCTCCGGGACAGGGGAGTTCATGGCTACACCTTC. Residues: CASSLRDRGVHGYTF.

This clone was seen just once. The gene calls are TRBV27 and TRBJ2-7; 8 bases line up with TRBD2. The CDR3 length is 14 residues. Germline CDR1 reads MNHEY; CDR2 reads SMNVEV (reference sequence). The junction had 9 bases not matched to a gene; V was cut back by 6 bases and J by 5 bases. The CDR3, as DNA: TGTGCCAGCAGGCCGGGGGGGAGGTTAAACGAGCAGTACTTC. Encoded protein: CASRPGGRLNEQYF.

This chain uses TRBV11-3 with TRBJ2-5; 9 nucleotides align to TRBD1. CDR1 and CDR2 (germline): SGHNT, YENEEA. This CDR3 is built from 14 residues. Trimming took 5 bases from V and 3 from J; bases not matched to a gene: 4. DNA for the CDR3: TGTGCCAGCAGCGCCTGGGACAGGGAAGAGACCCAGTACTTC. Translating it yields CASSAWDREETQYF.

This chain uses TRBV5-4 with TRBJ1-4; possible D gene TRBD1, 5 bases. The germline CDR1 and CDR2 sequences are SGHNT and YYREEE (reference sequence). CDR3 length: 16 amino acids. V was pared by 2 bases and J by 0 bases, with 11 bases between. CDR3 loop: CASSFDQGATNEKLFF. The CDR3 nucleotides are TGTGCCAGCAGCTTCGATCAGGGTGCAACTAATGAAAAACTGTTTTTT. Full variable domain (outside the CDR3, taken from reference TRBV5-4 and TRBJ1-4): ETGVTQSPTHLIKTRGQQVTLRCSSQSGHNTVSWYQQALGQGPQFIFQYYREEENGRGNFPPRFSGLQFPNYSSELNVNALELDDSALYLCASSFDQGATNEKLFFGSGTQLSVL.

This chain uses TRBV25-1 with TRBJ1-1; TRBD1 might be the D (5 bases). The CDR3 has 13 residues. The V end was cut by 3 bases, the J end by 0 bases, with 5 bases between. In germline, CDR1 is MGHDK, CDR2 SYGVNS. CDR3 coding DNA: TGTGCCAGCAGTGACAGGGTGAACACTGAAGCTTTCTTT. It specifies CASSDRVNTEAFF.

This clone was seen a single time. The chain couples TRBV5-1 to TRBJ2-2; 7 nucleotides align to TRBD1. The CDR3 has 13 residues. Germline CDR1 reads SGHRS; CDR2 reads YFSETQ. The J segment lost 5 bases and the V segment lost 4 bases, leaving 2 bases of the junction unmatched. The CDR3 loop is CASSPTGTGELFF. The CDR3 bases are TGCGCCAGCAGCCCGACAGGGACCGGGGAGCTGTTTTTT. Filled out from reference TRBV5-1 and TRBJ2-2, the complete variable domain reads KAGVTQTPRYLIKTRGQQVTLSCSPISGHRSVSWYQQTPGQGLQFLFEYFSETQRNKGNFPGRFSGRQFSNSRSEMNVSTLELGDSALYLCASSPTGTGELFFGEGSRLTVL.

The rearrangement uses TRBV5-1 and TRBJ2-7, with 12 bases aligning to TRBD2. The CDR3 is 17 amino acids. Germline-derived CDR1 and CDR2 are SGHRS and YFSETQ. The V gene end was trimmed by 6 bases and the J gene end by 0 bases; junction bases not matched to a gene: 10. This chain's CDR3 is CASNIGTSGLFSYEQYF. The CDR3 DNA follows: TGCGCCAGCAACATAGGGACTAGCGGGCTCTTCTCCTACGAGCAGTACTTC.

V usage is TRBV23-1 and J usage is TRBJ1-2; 7 bases match TRBD1. TRBV23-1 is an open reading frame whose function is uncertain. This CDR3 region has 15 residues. The trim removed 4 bases at V and 3 bases at J, leaving 8 bases unmatched. CDR3: CASSPLGRGHYGYTF. The CDR3 DNA sequence: TGCGCCAGCAGTCCCTTGGGAAGGGGGCACTATGGCTACACCTTC.

V usage is TRBV6-1 and J usage is TRBJ2-7; 10 bases fit TRBD2. Germline V gene sequence: CDR1 MNHNS, CDR2 SASEGT. This CDR3 has 14 residues. Trimming removed 8 bases from V and 1 base from J; junction bases left unmatched: 5. The CDR3 spells CASGELAGSYEQYF. DNA of the CDR3: TGTGCCAGCGGGGAACTAGCGGGGTCCTACGAGCAGTACTTC.

The chain recombines TRBV7-2 with TRBJ1-5; 10 nucleotides agree with TRBD1. Losses at the gene ends were 6 bases for V and 7 bases for J; bases not matched to a gene: 9. The CDR3 spans 15 residues. Germline CDR1 reads SGHTA; CDR2 reads FQGNSA. The CDR3 spells CASSDPGQGRQPQHF. The DNA for the CDR3 is TGTGCCAGCAGTGACCCGGGACAGGGGCGCCAGCCCCAGCATTTT.

The chain joins TRBV2 to TRBJ2-2; 10 nucleotides agree with TRBD2. Trimming at V came to 3 bases and at J to 4 bases, leaving 2 bases not matched to a gene. The CDR3 totals 15 residues. Germline lookup yields CDR1 SNHLY and CDR2 FYNNEI. CDR3 in amino acids: CASSDLAGATGELFF. CDR3 sequence (DNA): TGTGCCAGCAGTGATCTAGCGGGAGCCACCGGGGAGCTGTTTTTT.